The TCR beta chain described here comes from a study of T cell repertoires in cytomegalovirus infection. As to this clonotype: Its antigen is currently unknown.

The CDR3 covers 14 residues. V was pared by 3 bases and J by 6 bases, with 7 bases of the junction left unmatched. Germline V CDR1 and CDR2: SNHLY, FYNNEI. One entry per CDR3 protein, called by TCRdb with MiXCR from the reads. Found here are roughly 80,000 distinct CDR3 sequences, 20% to 30% of them singletons; the top ten hold approximately 51%. The starting material was CD8+ T cells from cultured PBMCs, obtained from culture after CMV antigen stimulation. The chain joins TRBV2 to TRBJ1-2, with 7 bases aligning to TRBD1. The source is a human donor in good health (CMV status not recorded). Some clones in this sample may be carry-over from other donors' samples. CDR3 in DNA: TGTGCCAGCAGTGATCGGGACAGAAGGAATGGCTACACCTTC. It is translated as CASSDRDRRNGYTF.